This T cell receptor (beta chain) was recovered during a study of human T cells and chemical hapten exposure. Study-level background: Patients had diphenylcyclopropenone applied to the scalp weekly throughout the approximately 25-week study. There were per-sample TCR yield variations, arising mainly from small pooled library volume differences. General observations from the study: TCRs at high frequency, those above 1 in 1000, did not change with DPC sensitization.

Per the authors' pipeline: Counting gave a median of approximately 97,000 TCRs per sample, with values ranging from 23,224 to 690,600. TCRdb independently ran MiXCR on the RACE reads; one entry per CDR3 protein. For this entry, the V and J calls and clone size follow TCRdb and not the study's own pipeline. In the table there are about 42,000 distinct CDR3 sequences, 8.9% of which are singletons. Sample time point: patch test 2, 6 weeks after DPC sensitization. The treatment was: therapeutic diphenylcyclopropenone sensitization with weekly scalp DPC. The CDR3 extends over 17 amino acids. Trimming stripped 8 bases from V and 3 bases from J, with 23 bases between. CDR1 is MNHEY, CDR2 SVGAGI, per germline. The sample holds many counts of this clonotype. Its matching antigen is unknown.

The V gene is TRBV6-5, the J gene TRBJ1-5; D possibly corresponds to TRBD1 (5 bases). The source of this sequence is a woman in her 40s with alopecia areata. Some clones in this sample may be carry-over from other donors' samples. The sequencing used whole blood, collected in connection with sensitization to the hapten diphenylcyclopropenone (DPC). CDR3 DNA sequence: TGTGCCAGCTCTAGTCGCGGCGGGGGGTTTACCAATCAGCCCCAGCATTTT. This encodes CASSSRGGGFTNQPQHF.